Listed below are T cell receptor beta chains from one sample, sequenced in a study of OX40 agonist ivuxolimab in advanced cancers. Sequencing was performed with immunoSEQ multiplex PCR; in TCRdb, only in-frame clones are kept and a portion is missing. The sample comprises 55,000 to 80,000 clones, around four fifths of which are singletons, and less than 2.5% rests with the top ten. The source material was CD4+ or CD8+ T cells sorted from blood, sampled in a trial of the OX40 agonist ivuxolimab. These receptors came from an adult with an advanced solid tumor such as melanoma, head and neck, liver or kidney cancer. Each CDR3 is given with its conserved first and last residue. A D gene is named only where the DNA matches it firmly. Some rows have no size entry. The others give once, few or many, or a class for an expanded clone.

V gene	clone size	D gene	J gene	CDR3 DNA	CDR3 protein
TRBV11-2	many	.	TRBJ1-6	TGTGCCAGCAGCTTAGCCCCAGGGTATAATTCACCCCTCCACTTT	CASSLAPGYNSPLHF
TRBV29-1	.	.	TRBJ1-2	TGCAGCGTTGGTGGGCCTAACTATGGCTACACCTTC	CSVGGPNYGYTF
TRBV5-1	.	.	TRBJ1-4	TGCGCCAGCAGCTTGGAAATCAGTGAAAAACTGTTTTTT	CASSLEISEKLFF
TRBV11-2	.	TRBD1	TRBJ2-5	TGTGCCAGCAGCTTAGGGGACAGGGGGGGAGAGACCCAGTACTTC	CASSLGDRGGETQYF
TRBV19	.	.	TRBJ2-2	TGTGCCAGTAGTGGTCGACACGTTAACACCGGGGAGCTGTTTTTT	CASSGRHVNTGELFF
TRBV9	.	.	TRBJ2-3	TGTGCCAGCAGCTCCCGGTTGGCAGATACGCAGTATTTT	CASSSRLADTQYF
TRBV6-6	.	.	TRBJ1-3	TGTGCCAGCACGCTTACGGGAGGGGTTGGAAACACCATATATTTT	CASTLTGGVGNTIYF
TRBV29-1	.	.	TRBJ2-5	TGCAGCGTTGAAGACGGCAGCGTGTGGCAAGAGACCCAGTACTTC	CSVEDGSVWQETQYF
TRBV7-9	.	.	TRBJ1-3	TGTGCCAGCAGCGCCGGGGGGATTGGAAACACCATATATTTT	CASSAGGIGNTIYF
TRBV11-2	.	.	TRBJ1-1	TGTGCCAGCAGCCGTGTGACAGGGAACACTGAAGCTTTCTTT	CASSRVTGNTEAFF
TRBV12-5	once	.	TRBJ1-2	TGTGCTAGTGGTTTGGACTATACAGGGCCCAACTATGGCTACACCTTC	CASGLDYTGPNYGYTF
TRBV5-1	.	.	TRBJ1-2	TGCGCCAGCAGCTTGGAGTCAGCCTATGGCTACACCTTC	CASSLESAYGYTF
TRBV5-4	.	.	TRBJ2-3	TGTGCCAGCAGCTTGCGACAGAACACAGATACGCAGTATTTT	CASSLRQNTDTQYF
TRBV5-6	.	TRBD2	TRBJ2-3	TGTGCCAGCAGCTTATCTCCTAGCGGGGGGGCCAGGGATACGCAGTATTTT	CASSLSPSGGARDTQYF
TRBV7-2	.	.	TRBJ1-2	TGTGCCAGCAGTCGACGATCCGGGGGCTACACCTTT	CASSRRSGGYTF
TRBV9	.	.	TRBJ2-3	TGTGCCAGCAGCGTATGGGGCTCCACACTCTTGGGGGAAGATACGCAGTATTTT	CASSVWGSTLLGEDTQYF
TRBV5-1	.	.	TRBJ2-4	TGCGCCAGCAGCGACAGCTCGAGCGTCCCATTCTTAGCCAAAAACATTCAGTACTTC	CASSDSSSVPFLAKNIQYF
TRBV4-1	.	.	TRBJ1-2	TGCGCCAGCAGCCAAGGCAGGGCTAACTATGGCTACACCTTC	CASSQGRANYGYTF
TRBV11-2	.	.	TRBJ1-1	TGTGCCAGCAGCTTCCAGGCGTGGGGAATTGGGACTGAAGCTTTCTTT	CASSFQAWGIGTEAFF
TRBV6-6	.	TRBD1	TRBJ1-2	TGTGCCAGCAGTTACTTGCGGGACAGGCCCGTCTATGGCTACACCTTC	CASSYLRDRPVYGYTF
TRBV7-2	.	.	TRBJ2-3	TGTGCCAGCAGCTTACGGTCCCGGGGGAGCACAGATACGCAGTATTTT	CASSLRSRGSTDTQYF
TRBV4-1	.	TRBD1	TRBJ1-2	TGCGCCAGCAGCCACCCGGGACAGGGCAACTATGGCTACACCTTC	CASSHPGQGNYGYTF
TRBV19	.	TRBD2	TRBJ2-7	TGTGCCAGTATCAGTAGCGGGATGGGACTCGAGCAGTACTTC	CASISSGMGLEQYF
TRBV5-1	.	TRBD2	TRBJ2-3	TGCGCCAGCAGCTCTGGACTAGCGGGACAAGCTCGGGATACGCAGTATTTT	CASSSGLAGQARDTQYF
TRBV6-6	.	TRBD1	TRBJ1-6	TGTGCCACCTGGGACAGGGGTAACTATAATTCACCCCTCCACTTT	CATWDRGNYNSPLHF
TRBV7-6	.	TRBD1	TRBJ1-3	TGTGCCAGCAGCTTAGCGGGGACAGCGAGCTCTGGAAACACCATATATTTT	CASSLAGTASSGNTIYF
TRBV6-5	.	.	TRBJ2-5	TGTGCCAGCACCCTAAGGCGGGGAGAGACCCAGTACTTC	CASTLRRGETQYF